This TCR beta chain was recovered during a study of control samples from healthy donors and cancer patients. Germline V gives CDR1 KGHDR, CDR2 SFDVKD. V lost 2 bases to trimming and J lost 2 bases, with 10 bases between them. The CDR3 length is 15 residues. The method was immunoSEQ multiplex PCR; TCRdb's version includes in-frame clones alone and lacks a portion of them. The data hold around 250,000 clones, with almost 85% observed a single time. Sample: PBMCs. The receptor comes from a woman aged 55 to 70 with lung cancer. The chain recombines TRBV24-1 with TRBJ2-3; either TRBD1 or TRBD2 may fit D (5 bases each). The CDR3 nucleotides are TGTGCCACCAGTGATTCCGGGACCAACACAGATACGCAGTATTTT. It translates to CATSDSGTNTDTQYF.